A selection of T cell receptor beta chains follows, all from one sample in a study of blood T cell repertoires in COVID-19. Sequencing used immunoSEQ multiplex PCR; TCRdb keeps in-frame clones, though not all of them. Of roughly 200,000 clones listed, about 88% are singletons. What was sequenced was PBMCs or T cells enriched from blood (not recorded which). These receptors all stem from a woman aged 25-40 years who had recovered from COVID-19. Each CDR3 is given with its conserved first and last residue. D genes are given only for firm matches. A row's size may be missing; if present it is once, few, many or a size class.

clone size,J gene,CDR3 length,D gene,V gene,CDR3 protein,CDR3 DNA
few,TRBJ2-2,13,.,TRBV6-2/TRBV6-3,CASSYPSTGELFF,TGTGCCAGCAGTTACCCTTCCACCGGGGAGCTGTTTTTT
.,TRBJ2-1,16,TRBD2,TRBV13,CASSLGGSGGAYEQFF,TGTGCCAGCAGCCTCGGAGGTAGCGGGGGGGCCTATGAGCAGTTCTTC
once,TRBJ1-5,15,.,TRBV15,CATSRDYNSNQPQHF,TGTGCCACCAGCAGAGATTACAATAGCAATCAGCCCCAGCATTTT
.,TRBJ1-2,13,.,TRBV19,CASSTGSNYGYTF,TGTGCCAGTAGTACAGGGTCTAACTATGGCTACACCTTC
.,TRBJ1-3,20,TRBD1,TRBV4-2,CASSQRYGQGRWSSGNTIYF,TGTGCCAGCAGCCAAAGGTATGGACAGGGGAGGTGGAGCTCTGGAAACACCATATATTTT
.,TRBJ2-3,15,TRBD1,TRBV9,CASSAGQGAADTQYF,TGTGCCAGCAGCGCGGGACAGGGGGCTGCAGATACGCAGTATTTT
.,TRBJ2-1,14,TRBD2,TRBV5-4,CASSLGGGAFEQFF,TGTGCCAGCAGCTTGGGCGGGGGGGCCTTTGAGCAGTTCTTC
.,TRBJ1-3,15,.,TRBV19,CASSESAHSGNTIYF,TGTGCCAGTAGTGAGTCCGCCCACTCTGGAAACACCATATATTTT
.,TRBJ1-1,11,.,TRBV6-2/TRBV6-3,CASSGREEAFF,TGTGCCAGCAGTGGGCGAGAAGAAGCTTTCTTT
.,TRBJ1-4,13,TRBD1,TRBV2,CASRDRGYEKLFF,TGTGCCAGCAGGGACAGGGGCTATGAAAAACTGTTTTTT
once,TRBJ1-4,15,.,TRBV3-1/TRBV3-2,CASSQDLGGWGKLFF,TGTGCCAGCAGCCAAGATCTCGGGGGATGGGGAAAACTGTTTTTT
.,TRBJ1-1,17,TRBD1,TRBV15,CATSRARSGGANTEAFF,TGTGCCACCAGCAGAGCCCGATCAGGGGGCGCTAACACTGAAGCTTTCTTT
.,TRBJ1-4,16,.,TRBV9,CASSVGSVATNEKLFF,TGTGCCAGCAGCGTAGGTTCAGTTGCAACTAATGAAAAACTGTTTTTT
.,TRBJ2-1,16,TRBD2,TRBV6-4,CASSDSIAGGYNEQFF,TGTGCCAGCAGTGACTCGATAGCGGGGGGGTACAATGAGCAGTTCTTC
once,TRBJ1-6,14,.,TRBV3-1/TRBV3-2,CASSQEARSSPLHF,TGTGCCAGCAGCCAAGAAGCGAGGAGTTCACCCCTCCACTTT
many,TRBJ2-3,18,TRBD2,TRBV2,CASSETSGGPPSTDTQYF,TGTGCCAGCAGTGAAACTAGCGGGGGGCCTCCTAGCACAGATACGCAGTATTTT
.,TRBJ2-1,12,TRBD2,TRBV19,CASSIAGGFFFF,TGTGCCAGTAGTATAGCGGGGGGTTTTTTCTTCTTC
.,TRBJ1-1,13,.,TRBV6-5,CASRQSSNTEAFF,TGTGCCAGCAGACAGTCATCGAACACTGAAGCTTTCTTT
.,TRBJ2-7,20,TRBD2,TRBV18,CASSPPLGTSGLISIYEQYF,TGTGCCAGCTCACCACCTCTAGGGACTAGCGGGCTCATTTCCATATACGAGCAGTACTTC
.,TRBJ2-7,13,.,TRBV10-3,CAFSRGAVYEQYF,TGTGCCTTCTCCCGGGGGGCAGTCTACGAGCAGTACTTC
.,TRBJ2-7,12,.,TRBV16,CASSRNRVEQYF,TGTGCCAGCAGCCGGAACCGGGTCGAGCAGTACTTC
.,TRBJ2-2,14,.,TRBV6-1,CASSENRDTGELFF,TGTGCCAGCAGTGAAAACAGGGACACCGGGGAGCTGTTTTTT
.,TRBJ1-2,14,TRBD1,TRBV11-2,CASSLGTGVYGYTF,TGTGCCAGCAGCTTAGGGACAGGGGTCTATGGCTACACCTTC
.,TRBJ2-5,11,.,TRBV19,CASSPGETQYF,TGTGCCAGTAGTCCAGGGGAGACCCAGTACTTC
.,TRBJ2-3,15,TRBD2,TRBV5-1,CASSLGLAGADTQYF,TGCGCCAGCAGCTTAGGACTAGCGGGTGCAGATACGCAGTATTTT
.,TRBJ2-7,14,.,TRBV21-1,CASSSGQGAYEQYF,TGTGCCAGCAGCTCTGGACAGGGGGCCTACGAGCAGTACTTC
.,TRBJ2-6,14,.,TRBV5-8,CASSPTLGANVLTF,TGTGCCAGCAGCCCGACACTTGGGGCCAACGTCCTGACTTTC
.,TRBJ1-6,14,TRBD1,TRBV19,CASSNDRGSSPLHF,TGTGCCAGTAGTAACGACAGGGGGTCGTCACCCCTCCACTTT
.,TRBJ1-6,14,.,TRBV6-6,CASSYSNRGSPLHF,TGTGCCAGCAGTTACTCGAATAGGGGTTCACCCCTCCACTTT
.,TRBJ1-2,16,TRBD1,TRBV4-3,CASSQDAGQGMVGYTF,TGCGCCAGCAGCCAAGATGCCGGACAGGGGATGGTTGGCTACACCTTC
.,TRBJ1-1,16,.,TRBV19,CASKRTADTRNTEAFF,TGTGCCAGTAAGCGGACAGCCGATACGCGGAACACTGAAGCTTTCTTT
.,TRBJ1-3,16,TRBD1,TRBV7-3,CASSLEGAPPGNTIYF,TGTGCCAGCAGCCTGGAGGGGGCGCCCCCTGGAAACACCATATATTTT
.,TRBJ2-3,15,TRBD1,TRBV11-3,CASSLGQGATDTQYF,TGTGCCAGCAGCTTAGGGCAGGGGGCGACAGATACGCAGTATTTT
.,TRBJ2-5,17,.,TRBV19,CASSIAGTGRNQETQYF,TGTGCCAGTAGTATAGCCGGCACAGGACGAAACCAAGAGACCCAGTACTTC
.,TRBJ2-7,13,.,TRBV13,CASSLTINYEQYF,TGTGCCAGCAGCCTGACTATCAACTACGAGCAGTACTTC
.,TRBJ2-7,14,TRBD1,TRBV7-9,CASSSRGQVYEQYF,TGTGCCAGCAGCTCTCGGGGACAGGTCTACGAGCAGTACTTC
.,TRBJ1-2,17,.,TRBV4-3,CASSRNPSRGPNYGYTF,TGCGCCAGCAGCCGCAACCCCAGCAGGGGACCTAACTATGGCTACACCTTC
.,TRBJ1-4,16,TRBD1,TRBV6-6,CASSYVDRPTNEKLFF,TGTGCCAGCAGTTACGTGGACAGGCCAACTAATGAAAAACTGTTTTTT
.,TRBJ1-5,14,TRBD1,TRBV19,CASSGRDREQPQHF,TGTGCCAGTAGTGGCCGGGACAGGGAGCAGCCCCAGCATTTT
.,TRBJ2-7,14,.,TRBV7-9,CASSTTVNSYEQYF,TGTGCCAGCAGCACGACAGTTAACTCCTACGAGCAGTACTTC
.,TRBJ1-4,14,.,TRBV2,CASPRRDSNEKLFF,TGTGCCAGCCCCCGGCGGGACTCTAATGAAAAACTGTTTTTT
.,TRBJ1-6,13,.,TRBV7-9,CASSYPGASPLHF,TGTGCCAGCAGCTACCCGGGAGCCTCACCCCTCCACTTT
.,TRBJ2-3,16,.,TRBV4-2,CASSQSAPPGYDTQYF,TGTGCCAGCAGCCAATCTGCCCCCCCAGGTTATGATACGCAGTATTTT
.,TRBJ2-3,13,TRBD2,TRBV7-3,CASRSSGTDTQYF,TGTGCCAGCAGATCTAGCGGCACGGATACGCAGTATTTT
.,TRBJ1-2,13,TRBD1,TRBV7-6,CASSLTGGNGYTF,TGTGCCAGCAGCTTGACAGGGGGCAATGGCTACACCTTC
.,TRBJ1-5,14,.,TRBV2,CASRGVGSNQPQHF,TGTGCCAGCAGAGGGGTGGGAAGTAATCAGCCCCAGCATTTT
.,TRBJ2-5,17,TRBD2,TRBV3-1/TRBV3-2,CASSQVGRGVVQETQYF,TGTGCCAGCAGCCAAGTAGGGCGGGGGGTCGTCCAAGAGACCCAGTACTTC
.,TRBJ1-5,13,.,TRBV2,CASRPQVSQPQHF,TGTGCCAGCAGGCCACAGGTTAGTCAGCCCCAGCATTTT
.,TRBJ2-7,16,TRBD2,TRBV19,CASSGAAAGGPYEQYF,TGTGCCAGTAGTGGGGCGGCGGCGGGGGGGCCCTACGAGCAGTACTTC
once,TRBJ2-2,13,.,TRBV27,CASSFSYTGELFF,TGTGCCAGCAGTTTCTCCTACACCGGGGAGCTGTTTTTT
.,TRBJ1-3,15,TRBD1,TRBV4-2,CASSQEGTAGNTIYF,TGTGCCAGCAGCCAAGAAGGGACAGCAGGAAACACCATATATTTT
.,TRBJ1-1,12,.,TRBV19,CASSGGGTEAFF,TGTGCCAGCAGTGGGGGGGGCACTGAAGCTTTCTTT
.,TRBJ2-3,14,.,TRBV19,CASSPSFSTDTQYF,TGTGCCAGTAGTCCTAGCTTTTCCACAGATACGCAGTATTTT
.,TRBJ1-2,17,.,TRBV11-2,CASSLDRGARGLYGYTF,TGTGCCAGCAGCTTAGATCGGGGGGCCCGGGGCCTATATGGCTACACCTTC